This TCR beta chain appears in the sequencing data of a study of CD8 T cells in ankylosing spondylitis. This CDR3 contains 15 residues. Germline V gene lookup returns CDR1 LNHNV and CDR2 YYDKDF (reference sequence). The junction had 4 bases not matched to a gene; V was cut back by 2 bases and J by 8 bases. This clonotype was detected a few times. A quantitative 5'-RACE method, one with molecular barcodes, was used to make TCR beta libraries. TCRdb reprocessed the 5' RACE reads with MiXCR, giving one entry per CDR3 protein. The data hold 300,000 to 400,000 distinct CDR3 sequences, with around 10% observed a single time.

Sequencing was performed on blood, either unsorted or a sorted T cell fraction (not recorded which). The chain is built from TRBV15 and TRBJ2-4, with 12 positions matching TRBD1. The TCR sequence derives from a female donor with ankylosing spondylitis or in good health (not recorded which). The DNA for the CDR3 is TGTGCCACCAGCAGACGGGACAGGGGGCCGGACATTCAGTACTTC. Amino acid sequence: CATSRRDRGPDIQYF.